Sequencing of this T cell receptor (beta chain) was carried out in a study of T cell repertoires in cytomegalovirus infection (dated by TCRdb to between 2018 and 2020). Context from the whole study: Donor HLA type was relevant to the analysis, because carriage of CMV infection together with the matching HLA type was indicated by public TCR beta signatures.

This sample was sequenced with an Illumina HiSeq 1500. TCRdb's own reprocessing of the public reads used fastp at Q25 and MiXCR and kept productive beta chains. Each CDR3 protein gets just one entry, which takes the most common genes and DNA from the rows behind it. Counted in this sample were roughly 320,000 distinct CDR3 sequences; about 9.2% of them appeared once. Jointly, the top ten make up 2% to 3% of the sample. What the study reported, not specific to this receptor: The ex vivo response was dominated by HLA-C-restricted CMV-specific TCR beta clonotypes, which also provided the single most frequent clonotype in two of eight donors. Carriers of CMV infection plus the relevant HLA type were discriminated by the cumulative frequency of public TCR beta family members in the study cohort and in an independent roughly 370-donor cohort.

From its cysteine to its phenylalanine, the CDR3 spans 14 amino acids. Only the CDR3 DNA stays, 42 bases, in frame from base 1. Via the germline V gene, CDR1 is MNHEY and CDR2 SVGAGI. A distance of 9 bases separates the germline ends of V and J, which lose 2 bases and 2 bases respectively. This clonotype occurred many times. This clone's antigen is unknown. Per-nucleotide qualities are absent, and no much larger clonotype sits a single base away. The receptor comes from a human donor in good health (CMV status not recorded). Some clones in this sample may be carry-over from other donors' samples. The receptor chain draws on TRBV6-5 and TRBJ2-5; the D gene cannot be resolved reliably. The sequenced sample was PBMCs. The DNA sequence is given as TGTGCCAGCAGTTACGGCAGGCTACAAGAGACCCAGTACTTC. This yields the protein CASSYGRLQETQYF.